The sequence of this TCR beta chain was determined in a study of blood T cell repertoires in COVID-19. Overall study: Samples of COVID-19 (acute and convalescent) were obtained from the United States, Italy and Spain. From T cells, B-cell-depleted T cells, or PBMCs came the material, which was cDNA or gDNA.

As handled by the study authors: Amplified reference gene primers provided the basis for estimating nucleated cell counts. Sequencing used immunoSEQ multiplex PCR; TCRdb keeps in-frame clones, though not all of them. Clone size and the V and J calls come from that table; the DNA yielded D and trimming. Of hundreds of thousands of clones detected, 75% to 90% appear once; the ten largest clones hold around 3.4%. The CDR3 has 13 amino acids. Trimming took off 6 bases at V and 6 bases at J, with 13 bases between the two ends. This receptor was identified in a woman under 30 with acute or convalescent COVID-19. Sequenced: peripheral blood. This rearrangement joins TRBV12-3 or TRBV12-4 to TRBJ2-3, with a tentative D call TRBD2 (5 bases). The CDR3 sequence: CASRTSGLDTQYF. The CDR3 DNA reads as TGTGCCAGCAGGACCTCGGGATTGGATACGCAGTATTTT.